These T cell receptor beta chains were read from a single sample in a study of PD-1 blockade in classical Hodgkin lymphoma. Generated by immunoSEQ multiplex PCR, the TCRdb table keeps only in-frame clones and is missing some. Of 11,000 to 15,000 clones in the sample, just under 80% were seen once. Sequencing was performed on peripheral blood mononuclear cells (PBMCs), taken before the second cycle of nivolumab. The receptors were gathered from a human donor with classical Hodgkin lymphoma. Each CDR3 is given with its conserved first and last residue. D genes are given only for firm matches. Rows give clone size only sometimes, using once, few, many, or a class for an expanded clone.

size: .; length: 15; V: TRBV7-9; J: TRBJ2-1; D: TRBD1; CDR3: CASSAQGQGFDEQFF; DNA: TGTGCCAGCAGCGCTCAGGGACAGGGCTTCGATGAGCAGTTCTTC
size: .; length: 15; V: TRBV7-9; J: TRBJ1-1; D: .; CDR3: CASSLQGSRGTEAFF; DNA: TGTGCCAGCAGCCTACAGGGTAGCCGGGGGACTGAAGCTTTCTTT
size: .; length: 14; V: TRBV2; J: TRBJ1-4; D: .; CDR3: CASRRQSTNEKLFF; DNA: TGTGCCAGCAGGAGACAGTCAACTAATGAAAAACTGTTTTTT
size: .; length: 15; V: TRBV11-2; J: TRBJ1-2; D: TRBD1; CDR3: CASSSYRGNIYGYTF; DNA: TGTGCCAGCAGCTCATACAGGGGGAATATATATGGCTACACCTTC
size: .; length: 12; V: TRBV5-4; J: TRBJ1-5; D: .; CDR3: CASSSPGQPQHF; DNA: TGTGCCAGCAGCTCCCCCGGCCAGCCCCAGCATTTT
size: .; length: 14; V: TRBV9; J: TRBJ1-2; D: .; CDR3: CASSVGVGDYGYTF; DNA: TGTGCCAGCAGCGTAGGGGTGGGAGACTATGGCTACACCTTC
size: .; length: 15; V: TRBV7-2; J: TRBJ2-1; D: .; CDR3: CASSWDGSSYNEQFF; DNA: TGTGCCAGCAGCTGGGACGGGAGCTCCTACAATGAGCAGTTCTTC
size: .; length: 16; V: TRBV5-8; J: TRBJ2-1; D: .; CDR3: CASSLLREPPYNEQFF; DNA: TGTGCCAGCAGCTTGCTAAGAGAGCCACCCTACAATGAGCAGTTCTTC
size: once; length: 14; V: TRBV27; J: TRBJ2-5; D: TRBD2; CDR3: CASSSGLAWRTQYF; DNA: TGTGCCAGCAGTTCGGGACTAGCTTGGAGGACCCAGTACTTC
size: .; length: 13; V: TRBV7-9; J: TRBJ1-2; D: .; CDR3: CASSLAGGDGYTF; DNA: TGTGCCAGCAGCTTAGCAGGGGGGGACGGCTACACCTTC
size: .; length: 15; V: TRBV5-1; J: TRBJ2-1; D: .; CDR3: CASSLVVLGNNEQFF; DNA: TGCGCCAGCAGCTTGGTGGTCCTTGGGAACAATGAGCAGTTCTTC
size: .; length: 15; V: TRBV18; J: TRBJ2-7; D: TRBD2; CDR3: CASSPIGTNSYEQYF; DNA: TGTGCCAGCTCACCGATTGGGACTAATTCCTACGAGCAGTACTTC
size: .; length: 14; V: TRBV29-1; J: TRBJ2-7; D: TRBD1; CDR3: CSVEPGQEPYEQYF; DNA: TGCAGCGTTGAACCGGGACAGGAGCCCTACGAGCAGTACTTC
size: .; length: 13; V: TRBV30; J: TRBJ1-2; D: .; CDR3: CAWSEAGHYGYTF; DNA: TGTGCCTGGAGTGAGGCGGGTCACTATGGCTACACCTTC
size: .; length: 13; V: TRBV29-1; J: TRBJ1-1; D: TRBD1; CDR3: CSADRDRASEAFF; DNA: TGCAGCGCCGACCGGGACAGGGCCTCTGAAGCTTTCTTT
size: .; length: 15; V: TRBV29-1; J: TRBJ2-3; D: TRBD2; CDR3: CSVVSSGGARDTQYF; DNA: TGCAGCGTTGTATCTAGCGGGGGGGCGAGGGATACGCAGTATTTT
size: few; length: 16; V: TRBV15; J: TRBJ1-2; D: .; CDR3: CATSRVVGVRNYGYTF; DNA: TGTGCCACCAGCAGAGTTGTAGGTGTCAGAAACTATGGCTACACCTTC
size: .; length: 14; V: TRBV7-2; J: TRBJ2-7; D: .; CDR3: CASSLGGVTFEQYF; DNA: TGTGCCAGCAGCTTAGGTGGAGTAACCTTCGAGCAGTACTTC
size: .; length: 17; V: TRBV28; J: TRBJ1-4; D: .; CDR3: CASTRTEGAGFLEGLFF; DNA: TGTGCCAGCACCCGGACCGAGGGTGCAGGCTTTCTAGAGGGGCTGTTTTTT
size: .; length: 14; V: TRBV7-6; J: TRBJ2-7; D: TRBD1; CDR3: CASSPGTGAYEQYF; DNA: TGTGCCAGCAGCCCCGGGACAGGGGCCTACGAGCAGTACTTC
size: .; length: 18; V: TRBV4-2; J: TRBJ1-5; D: .; CDR3: CASSQDNAAGYSNQPQHF; DNA: TGTGCCAGCAGCCAAGATAACGCTGCAGGGTATAGCAATCAGCCCCAGCATTTT
size: .; length: 16; V: TRBV19; J: TRBJ1-5; D: .; CDR3: CASSISLGGYNQPQHF; DNA: TGTGCCAGTAGTATCTCCCTCGGGGGGTACAATCAGCCCCAGCATTTT
size: .; length: 16; V: TRBV27; J: TRBJ2-1; D: TRBD2; CDR3: CASSQDRTSLYNEQFF; DNA: TGTGCCAGCAGTCAAGATAGGACTAGTCTCTACAATGAGCAGTTCTTC
size: .; length: 15; V: TRBV5-6; J: TRBJ2-7; D: .; CDR3: CASTRRASASYEQYF; DNA: TGTGCCAGCACCCGAAGGGCTAGCGCGTCCTACGAGCAGTACTTC
size: .; length: 16; V: TRBV27; J: TRBJ2-2; D: .; CDR3: CASSLSKQINTGELFF; DNA: TGTGCCAGCAGTTTATCGAAGCAGATCAACACCGGGGAGCTGTTTTTT
size: .; length: 14; V: TRBV18; J: TRBJ2-5; D: .; CDR3: CASSQWYRAETQYF; DNA: TGTGCCAGCTCACAGTGGTACAGGGCGGAGACCCAGTACTTC
size: .; length: 15; V: TRBV7-2; J: TRBJ2-7; D: .; CDR3: CASSRGMLTTYEQYF; DNA: TGTGCCAGCAGCCGCGGTATGTTAACGACCTACGAGCAGTACTTC
size: .; length: 14; V: TRBV4-3; J: TRBJ1-6; D: .; CDR3: CASSQDGVHSPLHF; DNA: TGCGCCAGCAGCCAAGATGGGGTTCATTCACCCCTCCACTTT
size: .; length: 16; V: TRBV14; J: TRBJ2-5; D: TRBD2; CDR3: CASSRRLAGSQETQYF; DNA: TGTGCCAGCAGCCGTAGACTAGCGGGGAGCCAAGAGACCCAGTACTTC
size: .; length: 17; V: TRBV19; J: TRBJ1-2; D: .; CDR3: CASSPLYGGINNYGYTF; DNA: TGTGCCAGTAGCCCCCTCTATGGGGGCATCAATAACTATGGCTACACCTTC
size: .; length: 14; V: TRBV5-1; J: TRBJ2-3; D: .; CDR3: CASSLGQSTDTQYF; DNA: TGCGCCAGCAGCTTGGGACAGTCCACAGATACGCAGTATTTT
size: .; length: 15; V: TRBV9; J: TRBJ1-3; D: .; CDR3: CASSAQGHSGNTIYF; DNA: TGTGCCAGCAGCGCCCAGGGACACTCTGGAAACACCATATATTTT
size: few; length: 15; V: TRBV19; J: TRBJ1-2; D: TRBD1; CDR3: CASSIVYGQDYGYTF; DNA: TGTGCCAGTAGTATAGTCTACGGACAGGATTATGGCTACACCTTC
size: .; length: 9; V: TRBV6-5; J: TRBJ2-7; D: .; CDR3: CATLYEQYF; DNA: TGTGCCACCCTCTACGAGCAGTACTTC
size: .; length: 15; V: TRBV11-3; J: TRBJ2-3; D: .; CDR3: CASSLEGSLGDTQYF; DNA: TGTGCCAGCAGCTTAGAGGGCTCCCTAGGGGATACGCAGTATTTT
size: .; length: 14; V: TRBV7-9; J: TRBJ2-6; D: .; CDR3: CASSSQIWANVLTF; DNA: TGTGCCAGCAGCTCCCAGATCTGGGCCAACGTCCTGACTTTC
size: .; length: 14; V: TRBV5-1; J: TRBJ1-2; D: .; CDR3: CASSIGTGDYGYTF; DNA: TGCGCCAGCAGCATAGGGACGGGGGACTATGGCTACACCTTC
size: .; length: 16; V: TRBV19; J: TRBJ1-5; D: .; CDR3: CASSFPDRIGYQPQHF; DNA: TGTGCCAGTAGCTTTCCGGACAGAATCGGATATCAGCCCCAGCATTTT
size: .; length: 15; V: TRBV10-3; J: TRBJ1-2; D: .; CDR3: CAISVAGIEGYGYTF; DNA: TGTGCCATCAGTGTCGCGGGGATTGAAGGCTATGGCTACACCTTC
size: .; length: 15; V: TRBV7-8; J: TRBJ1-4; D: .; CDR3: CASSREGATNEKLFF; DNA: TGTGCCAGCAGCCGGGAGGGCGCAACTAATGAAAAACTGTTTTTT
size: once; length: 15; V: TRBV7-2; J: TRBJ2-3; D: TRBD1; CDR3: CASSSTGRLTDTQYF; DNA: TGTGCCAGCAGCTCGACAGGGCGCCTCACAGATACGCAGTATTTT
size: once; length: 17; V: TRBV7-5; J: TRBJ1-3; D: .; CDR3: CARSLGVRGASGNTIYF; DNA: TGTGCCAGAAGCTTAGGAGTCAGGGGGGCCTCTGGAAACACCATATATTTT
size: few; length: 17; V: TRBV18; J: TRBJ1-5; D: TRBD1; CDR3: CASSGRSGTGEGQPQHF; DNA: TGTGCCAGCTCAGGCAGATCGGGGACAGGGGAGGGACAGCCCCAGCATTTT
size: .; length: 13; V: TRBV6-5; J: TRBJ2-1; D: .; CDR3: CASRQAGLNEQFF; DNA: TGTGCCAGCAGACAGGCGGGGCTGAATGAGCAGTTCTTC
size: .; length: 14; V: TRBV7-2; J: TRBJ2-1; D: TRBD2; CDR3: CASSLESGTNEQFF; DNA: TGTGCCAGCAGCTTAGAAAGCGGGACGAATGAGCAGTTCTTC
size: .; length: 20; V: TRBV15; J: TRBJ2-3; D: .; CDR3: CATSRDSGQVRSRVPDTQYF; DNA: TGTGCCACCAGCAGAGATAGCGGACAGGTTCGGAGTAGAGTCCCAGATACGCAGTATTTT
size: .; length: 15; V: TRBV5-4; J: TRBJ1-1; D: .; CDR3: CASSLSGGLPTEAFF; DNA: TGTGCCAGCAGCTTGTCGGGGGGACTCCCCACTGAAGCTTTCTTT
size: few; length: 15; V: TRBV12-5; J: TRBJ1-1; D: .; CDR3: CASGWGIGVNTEAFF; DNA: TGTGCTAGTGGTTGGGGAATCGGGGTGAACACTGAAGCTTTCTTT
size: few; length: 14; V: TRBV7-9; J: TRBJ1-2; D: .; CDR3: CASSSWGDTNGYTF; DNA: TGTGCCAGCAGCTCATGGGGGGACACCAATGGCTACACCTTC
size: .; length: 12; V: TRBV6-1; J: TRBJ2-2; D: .; CDR3: CASKSRTGELFF; DNA: TGTGCCAGCAAGAGTAGGACCGGGGAGCTGTTTTTT
size: .; length: 13; V: TRBV29-1; J: TRBJ1-5; D: .; CDR3: CSVEGGGNQPQHF; DNA: TGCAGCGTGGAGGGGGGAGGCAATCAGCCCCAGCATTTT
size: once; length: 16; V: TRBV2; J: TRBJ1-2; D: TRBD1; CDR3: CASSALRQGPSYGYTF; DNA: TGTGCCAGCAGTGCCCTTCGACAGGGACCTAGCTATGGCTACACCTTC
size: .; length: 18; V: TRBV2; J: TRBJ1-3; D: .; CDR3: CASRRPLGQSKSGNTIYF; DNA: TGTGCCAGCAGGAGACCACTGGGGCAGTCTAAATCTGGAAACACCATATATTTT
size: .; length: 15; V: TRBV5-1; J: TRBJ2-1; D: .; CDR3: CASSLGGLSYNEQFF; DNA: TGCGCCAGCAGCCTGGGGGGGCTGTCCTACAATGAGCAGTTCTTC
size: .; length: 19; V: TRBV9; J: TRBJ2-3; D: TRBD1; CDR3: CASSGGGQGLTTLTDTQYF; DNA: TGTGCCAGCAGCGGTGGGGGACAGGGACTAACTACCCTCACAGATACGCAGTATTTT
size: .; length: 15; V: TRBV28; J: TRBJ1-1; D: TRBD1; CDR3: CASSPPRDRKIEAFF; DNA: TGTGCCAGCAGTCCCCCCCGGGACAGAAAGATTGAAGCTTTCTTT
size: once; length: 14; V: TRBV7-9; J: TRBJ2-7; D: .; CDR3: CASSGPPGSYEQYF; DNA: TGTGCCAGCAGCGGACCTCCCGGGTCATACGAGCAGTACTTC